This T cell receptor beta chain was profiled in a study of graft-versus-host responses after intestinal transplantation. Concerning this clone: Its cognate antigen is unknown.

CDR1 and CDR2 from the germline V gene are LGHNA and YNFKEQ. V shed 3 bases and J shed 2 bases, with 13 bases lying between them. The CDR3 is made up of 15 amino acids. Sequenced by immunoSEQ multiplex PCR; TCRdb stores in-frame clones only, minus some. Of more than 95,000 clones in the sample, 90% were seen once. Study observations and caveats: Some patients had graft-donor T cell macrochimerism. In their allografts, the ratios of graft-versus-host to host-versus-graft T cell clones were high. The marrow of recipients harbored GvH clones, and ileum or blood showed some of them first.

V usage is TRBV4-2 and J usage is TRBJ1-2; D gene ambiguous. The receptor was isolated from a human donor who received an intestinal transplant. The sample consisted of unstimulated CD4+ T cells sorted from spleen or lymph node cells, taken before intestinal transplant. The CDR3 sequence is CASSQPTTTNYGYTF. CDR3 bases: TGTGCCAGCAGCCAGCCGACGACAACCAACTATGGCTACACCTTC.